The following is a T cell receptor (beta chain) sequence with its context. Its specificity is not known. CDR3 size: 15 residues. V lost 1 base and J lost 2, with 9 bases in between. This entry belongs to a study of type 1 regulatory T cells. Study in general: T-allo10 is an in vitro-generated, Tr1-enriched CD4 T cell product specific for alloantigen.

T-allo10 cells from the graft donor were described as anergic, host-alloantigen-specific, and alloantigen-specific suppressors. MiXCR, run by TCRdb on the reads, gives a single entry per CDR3 protein. The data show roughly 67,000 distinct CDR3 sequences, with about three fifths seen just once and 7.6% held by the top ten. The J gene is TRBJ1-5, the V gene TRBV12-3 or TRBV12-4, with no clear D. The sample was cultured T cells, either the whole culture or a sorted T cell fraction (not recorded which). This sample's subset: Tr1-enriched cell product generated in vitro against host alloantigens. The TCR comes from a human donor in good health. Written as DNA, the CDR3 is TGTGCCAGCAGTTTAGGCGCCCTCCGCAATCAGCCCCAGCATTTT. Residues: CASSLGALRNQPQHF.